This TCR beta chain was identified in a study of cytomegalovirus exposure and HLA in healthy donors listed by TCRdb under 2017. For context, the study as a whole: An earlier analysis of several hundred of the donors reported 250 to 350 Gb of sequence data and 95 million to 130 million unique TCR beta sequences obtained from about 180 million T cells. Every repertoire in the discovery cohort had been generated on one and the same sequencing platform. Among about 360 genotyped donors of the cohort, an average of 235,054 unique TCR beta nucleotide sequences were sequenced per donor, roughly a sixth of them non-productive. HLA typing covered class I and class II loci at four-digit resolution. Among the roughly 390 genotyped donors, 81% belonged to the genetic ancestry cluster associated with self-reported Caucasian donors. In the later analysis, no new phenotypic data were used to find candidate immune exposures; instead, reliance was placed on TCR beta sequences and their occurrence across donors. A separate validation cohort of 90 to 150 different subjects was used in addition to the 666-subject first cohort. The aim of the study was to test whether cataloging public T cell receptors could identify signatures of past pathogen exposure. Because of strong linkage in the cohort, five DR-DQ haplotypes were treated as single units for association and clustering. Donor age, sex, ethnicity and CMV serostatus were collected together with the repertoire data. In a later genetic analysis, genome-wide SNP genotypes for about 65% of the roughly 700 donors were used, and that subset was treated as a discovery cohort. An early release that covered roughly 600 HLA-typed donors contained about 300 gigabases of sequencing data and tens of millions of unique TCR sequences. Typing coverage varied by locus: roughly 629-640 donors for A, B, C, DRB1 and DQB1; more than 500 for DQA1; around 610 for DPA1; approximately 490 for DPB1. A later analysis re-examined previously published TCR beta repertoires from roughly 650 donors and added high-resolution HLA genotyping to investigate patterns of TCR occurrence. The study profiled the T cell repertoires of fewer than 850 subjects by immunosequencing and related them to cytomegalovirus serostatus. To predict cytomegalovirus infection status, the study combined high-throughput TCR immunosequencing, statistical association of individual TCRs with disease status, and machine learning. In an earlier analysis of 500 to 650 of the donors, high-throughput TCR beta sequencing was used to judge whether each TCR beta V gene segment behaved as functional or pseudogenic.

Overall study results and their limits: At a false discovery rate of 0.05, a later analysis linked under 20,000 TCR beta sequences to specific HLA alleles. Most TCR sequences were seen in very few donors, while some public TCRs were found in many individuals. A later genetic analysis associated a missense DCLRE1C variant with V-gene and J-gene trimming of TCR beta chains, and an independent cohort replicated the association. The presence/absence analyses assumed that sequencing depth was roughly uniform across donors, and that assumption may not be true. Assigning TCR associations to individual alleles was difficult when HLA alleles, especially DR and DQ, strongly co-occurred. Several of the top co-occurrence clusters appeared to be linked to parvovirus B19, influenza, CMV and Epstein-Barr virus, according to a later analysis. The authors suggested that the approach could potentially be extended to other disease states and immunological phenotypes. A further reported finding was that TCR beta sequences accurately predicted the HLA-A and HLA-B alleles for most subjects in the first cohort. A later genetic analysis reported fewer N-insertions in productive TCRs among donors in an Asian-associated ancestry cluster than the 666-donor mean. Compared with equally common non-associated chains, HLA-associated TCR beta chains in a later analysis were more clonally expanded and had lower generation probabilities. A later analysis found that most CMV-associated TCR beta chains appeared HLA-restricted, with HLA associations seemingly driven largely by CMV exposure. Linkage disequilibrium might explain the correlated functional status among segregating V segments, but an unknown experimental factor could not be excluded. Because the 87-base-pair reads could not distinguish some IMGT-functional V segments, including TRBV6-2 and TRBV6-3, those segments were excluded. The earlier analysis of about 600 of the donors excluded about 16 rarely observed V segments, including chromosome 9 orphons, because counts were too low. A group of highly shared sequence variants was considered likely to be a technical artifact of the sequencing pipeline. Because some donors lacked HLA typing at each locus, the association tests relied only on the typed subset. Cytomegalovirus status was reported to be diagnosed by the classifier with high specificity and sensitivity in both the original and validation cohorts. In an earlier analysis of about 540 of the donors, most TCR beta V segments were observed in productive rearrangements about 87% or about 30% of the time, broadly matching IMGT annotations. In vitro tests confirmed that a few of the cytomegalovirus-associated TCR beta chains recognize cytomegalovirus antigens. In a later analysis, TCR association rates were found to vary across HLA loci, with the most associated TCRs seen for DRB1 alleles and the fewest for HLA-C alleles. For the cohort, immune exposure information was limited to CMV serostatus. This cohort had only TCR beta chains sequenced, and the lack of alpha or paired-chain data limited which features could be detected. A total of some 180 TCR beta chains were listed by the study as associated with cytomegalovirus.

The library was built by means of the immunoSEQ multiplex PCR assay. The multiplex PCR relied on a mix of 60 forward primers for TCR Vbeta segments and 13 reverse primers for TCR Jbeta segments. The CDR3 region of rearranged TCR beta genes was amplified from genomic DNA with a multiplex PCR assay. The amplified TCR beta libraries were sequenced on the Illumina HiSeq System as 87-base-pair reads. The original pipeline was this. A later analysis tallied roughly 80 million unique TCR beta chains across the 650 to 750 repertoires, and around 9.9 million of those chains were shared by two or more donors. To remove PCR and sequencing errors, raw reads were error-corrected and collapsed into unique sequences using a nearest-neighbor algorithm that merged closely related sequences. CDR3 sequences were aligned to IMGT reference sequences to assign V, D and J gene segments. Each retained sequence needed at least a six-nucleotide match to both a V gene segment and a J gene segment. A rearrangement counted as productive if the CDR3 had no stop codons and remained in frame with V and J, and every other rearrangement counted as non-productive. CDR3 was defined by IMGT convention, running from the second conserved V-encoded cysteine to the conserved J-encoded phenylalanine. The earlier analysis of about 560 of the donors excluded any sequence lacking an unambiguous match to a single V gene segment. An earlier analysis of about 600 of the donors called V segments functional above 56.7% productive rearrangements and segregating when the between-donor standard deviation exceeded 5%. A statistical classification framework was built for diagnosing cytomegalovirus status from the catalog of TCR beta chain sequences. V and J gene assignment, in a later analysis, came from comparing TCR nucleotide sequences with IMGT/GENE-DB human TR gene sequences. Using the TCRdist pipeline, a later analysis assigned CDR3 sequences along with most-parsimonious VDJ recombination scenarios. In a later analysis, each TCR beta chain was defined by its CDR3 amino acid sequence together with its V-gene family, and reads without a unique V-gene family were excluded. In a later analysis, 500 to 650 highly shared, low-generation-probability nucleotide sequences were removed to address suspected cross-contamination and a sequencing artifact. In a later analysis, a clonal expansion index was calculated for each public chain from normalized within-repertoire ranks of inferred template counts. In a later analysis, generation probabilities were computed with a VDJ recombination model fitted to out-of-frame rearrangements, and the resulting probabilities were checked against IGoR. In a later analysis, hypergeometric tests were used to score TCR-TCR, TCR-HLA and TCR-CMV co-occurrence, with a repertoire-size bias correction applied to TCR pairs. In a later analysis, false discovery rates were estimated by permuting HLA or CMV assignments 20 times. In a later analysis, co-occurring TCRs were grouped using DBSCAN, and TCRdist sequence similarity was added for clustering within HLA-allele-positive subsets. Co-occurrence clustering excluded repertoires with fewer than 30,000 or more than 120,000 public chains, plus five with anomalous nucleotide sharing. TCRdb carries this immuneACCESS record with in-frame sequences only. Its versions omit some clonotypes, under half of them owing to an unresolved V gene in the studies checked, with the rest unexplained. For V, J and clone size, that table is used; D and trimming come from the DNA. Present in this sample are about 160,000 clones, around 85% of which were seen just once. The ten biggest clones cover 1% of the sample.

Germline trimming: 2 bases from V, 6 bases from J; junction bases outside gene matches: 5. According to the germline V gene, CDR1 reads SGDLS and CDR2 reads YYNGEE. Spanning cysteine to phenylalanine, the CDR3 consists of 16 amino acids. The DNA shown is the 48-base CDR3, in frame from base 1. About this clone: Its antigen remains undetermined. Within one base of it there is no much larger clone, and no base qualities were kept.

The cohort was made up of hundreds of healthy bone marrow donors. At the time of sampling, all cohort members were nominally healthy, though unrecorded immune exposures were likely present. The donor tested CMV seronegative, placing the donor among the 350 to 400 seronegative members of the cohort. A peripheral blood sample was collected from each donor, and TCR beta sequencing was performed on peripheral blood mononuclear cells. The Qiagen DNeasy Blood Extraction Kit was used to extract genomic DNA from the blood cell samples. Sequenced input: PBMCs. The clonotype comes from a boy between 2 and 10 years old in good health and CMV-seronegative. The chain is encoded by TRBV9 joined to TRBJ1-6, with 10 bases aligning to TRBD1. The sequenced DNA: TGTGCCAGCAGCGTCTCCGGACAGGGGGTTAATTCACCCCTCCACTTT. The translation is CASSVSGQGVNSPLHF.